These 16 T cell receptor beta chains came from one sample sequenced in a study of cytomegalovirus exposure and HLA in healthy donors. The PCR was carried out with 60 Vbeta primers and 13 Jbeta primers. Method: immunoSEQ multiplex PCR; TCRdb's copy keeps in-frame clones and lacks some. The sample contains some 170,000 clones, approximately 80% of which appear only once. Input material: PBMCs. These TCRs come from a woman aged 25 to 39 in good health and CMV-seropositive.

Of note for this clone: One end of the junction is discordant with germline, which a read error may explain. The rearrangement uses TRBV7-9 and TRBJ2-3; possible D gene TRBD1, 6 bases. The CDR3 covers 15 residues. Germline CDR1 reads SEHNR; CDR2 reads FQNEAQ (reference sequence). CDR3 residues: CSSSHTGNWVDTQYF. CDR3 in DNA: TGTTCCAGCAGCCATACAGGGAACTGGGTGGATACGCAGTATTTT.

This chain uses TRBV13 with TRBJ2-1; TRBD2 matches 15 bases. CDR3 length equals 19 residues. V trimming: 0 bases; J trimming: 4 bases; junction bases outside the gene matches: 7. Germline lookup yields CDR1 PRHDT and CDR2 FYEKMQ (reference sequence). CDR3 nucleotides: TGTGCCAGCAGCTTAGGGCCCGGGACTAGCGGGGGGAAATACAATGAGCAGTTCTTC. Translation: CASSLGPGTSGGKYNEQFF.

The chain combines TRBV15 with TRBJ1-3; D might be TRBD1 (6 bases). The CDR3 loop spans 17 amino acids. The ends were cut back, 5 bases at V and 2 bases at J, with 19 bases in the middle. From germline, CDR1 is LNHNV and CDR2 YYDKDF (reference sequence). The CDR3 region has the DNA TGTGCCACCAGCGGAACAACCGGGACAACTCCTGGAAACACCATATATTTT. Translating gives CATSGTTGTTPGNTIYF.

J is TRBJ2-1 and V is TRBV4-3; TRBD2 matches at 11 bases. There are 16 residues in the CDR3. The ends lost 3 bases at V and 7 bases at J; junction bases unmatched: 8. Germline CDR1 and CDR2: LGHNA and YSLEER. The CDR3 loop reads CASSQRGSGGANEQFF. DNA for the CDR3: TGCGCCAGCAGCCAGAGGGGTAGCGGGGGGGCGAATGAGCAGTTCTTC.

This clone has just a few counts. V is TRBV5-8 and J is TRBJ1-4; the match to TRBD1 covers 8 bases. V was clipped by 2 bases and J by 8 bases; unmatched bases: 8. Germline loops: CDR1 SGHTS, CDR2 YDEGEE. The CDR3 has 15 amino acids. As DNA, the CDR3 is TGTGCCAGCAGCTTTGGTGACAGGGGAGGCGAAAAACTGTTTTTT. Its protein is CASSFGDRGGEKLFF.

The J gene is TRBJ1-1, the V gene TRBV4-3; 9 nucleotides match TRBD1. The length of the CDR3 is 15 residues. Germline-derived CDR1 and CDR2 are LGHNA and YSLEER. Losses at the gene ends were 0 bases for V and 7 bases for J; bases not matched to a gene: 6. CDR3 region: CASSQDFDRGVEAFF. In DNA form, the CDR3 reads TGCGCCAGCAGCCAAGATTTTGACAGGGGGGTTGAAGCTTTCTTT.

The chain links TRBV4-3 to TRBJ2-1; 7 bases map to TRBD2. The CDR3 has 15 amino acids. Per the germline V gene, CDR1 is LGHNA and CDR2 is YSLEER. V lost 5 bases to trimming and J lost 3 bases; unmatched junction nucleotides: 7. The chain's CDR3 is CASSYGLAVYNEQFF. DNA of the CDR3: TGCGCCAGCAGCTATGGCCTAGCGGTCTACAATGAGCAGTTCTTC.

J is TRBJ2-7 and V is TRBV5-4; the match to TRBD1 covers 9 bases. With V trimmed by 2 bases and J by 2 bases, 5 bases remained unmatched. The CDR3 length is 15 residues. The germline V gene encodes CDR1 SGHNT and CDR2 YYREEE (reference sequence). As DNA, the CDR3 is TGTGCCAGCAGCTTAACCGGGACAGGGACCTACGAGCAGTACTTC. This sequence encodes CASSLTGTGTYEQYF. Based on the CDR3 plus reference TRBV5-4 and TRBJ2-7, the full variable domain is ETGVTQSPTHLIKTRGQQVTLRCSSQSGHNTVSWYQQALGQGPQFIFQYYREEENGRGNFPPRFSGLQFPNYSSELNVNALELDDSALYLCASSLTGTGTYEQYFGPGTRLTVT.

V usage is TRBV6-5 and J usage is TRBJ2-7; possible D gene TRBD1, 7 bases. The germline CDR1 and CDR2 sequences are MNHEY and SVGAGI. Trimming pared 0 bases from V and 6 bases from J, leaving 15 bases between. The CDR3 runs 15 residues. CDR3 amino acids: CASSYSEGAGSEQYF. The CDR3 bases are TGTGCCAGCAGTTACTCAGAGGGGGCGGGGAGCGAGCAGTACTTC.

The V call is TRBV7-3, the J call TRBJ1-1, with D possibly TRBD1 on 5 matching bases. The germline V gene has CDR1 SGHTA and CDR2 FQGTGA. V shed 2 bases and J shed 1 base, with 11 bases lying between them. This CDR3 is 15 amino acids long. The CDR3 nucleotides are TGTGCCAGCAGCTTAGGTAGGGGAACGAACACTGAAGCTTTCTTT. Protein: CASSLGRGTNTEAFF.

This rearrangement joins TRBV7-2 to TRBJ2-7; D perhaps matches TRBD2 (7 bases). Trimming took off 2 bases at V and 4 bases at J, with 15 bases between the two ends. Germline CDR1 and CDR2: SGHTA and FQGNSA. This CDR3 spans 15 amino acids. In DNA, the CDR3 is TGTGCCAGCAGCTTATCAAGGGGGGGCTTATACGAGCAGTACTTC. This sequence encodes CASSLSRGGLYEQYF.

This clone has a handful of counts. The chain uses TRBV6-1 and TRBJ1-6, with D perhaps TRBD1 (5 bases). Germline V lookup: CDR1 MNHNS, CDR2 SASEGT. The CDR3 loop spans 16 amino acids. The ends were cut back, 4 bases at V and 4 bases at J, with 14 bases in the middle. The CDR3 reads CASSGGIRAYNSPLHF. The CDR3 region has the DNA TGTGCCAGCAGTGGGGGCATACGGGCATATAATTCACCCCTCCACTTT.

The rearrangement uses TRBV28 and TRBJ2-1, with D possibly matching TRBD1 (6 bases). Trimming removed 6 bases at V and 0 bases at J, with 12 bases between. Germline V gives CDR1 MDHEN, CDR2 SYDVKM. This CDR3 has 15 residues. The CDR3 sequence: CASSPTGYSYNEQFF. As DNA, the CDR3 is TGTGCCAGCAGCCCTACAGGGTACTCCTACAATGAGCAGTTCTTC.

This clone was seen just once. V usage is TRBV6-1 and J usage is TRBJ1-1, with D unclear. The V gene's germline CDR1 is MNHNS and CDR2 SASEGT. The CDR3 covers 15 residues. Trimming removed 1 base from V and 4 bases from J, with 13 bases in between. DNA of the CDR3: TGTGCCAGCAGTGAAGGCCCGGGGAGAGGCACTGAAGCTTTCTTT. It yields the protein CASSEGPGRGTEAFF.

This chain uses TRBV5-1 with TRBJ2-5, with D unresolved. Trimming removed 0 bases from V and 5 bases from J, with 11 bases in between. The CDR3 contains 14 residues. Per germline, CDR1 SGHRS and CDR2 YFSETQ. Written as DNA, the CDR3 is TGCGCCAGCAGCTTGGCCCCGGTATCGGAGACCCAGTACTTC. Its translation: CASSLAPVSETQYF.

The CDR3 here is CASSPTGTGNAFF. DNA for the CDR3: TGTGCCAGCAGCCCTACCGGGACAGGGAACGCTTTCTTT. The rearrangement uses TRBV7-9 and TRBJ1-1, with 9 bases fitting TRBD1. In germline, CDR1 is SEHNR, CDR2 FQNEAQ (reference sequence). The CDR3 totals 13 residues. Trimming at V came to 5 bases and at J to 11 bases, leaving 9 bases not matched to a gene. The full variable domain, its missing parts supplied by reference TRBV7-9 and TRBJ1-1, is DTGVSQNPRHKITKRGQNVTFRCDPISEHNRLYWYRQTLGQGPEFLTYFQNEAQLEKSRLLSDRFSAERPKGSFSTLEIQRTEQGDSAMYLCASSPTGTGNAFFGQGTRLTVV.